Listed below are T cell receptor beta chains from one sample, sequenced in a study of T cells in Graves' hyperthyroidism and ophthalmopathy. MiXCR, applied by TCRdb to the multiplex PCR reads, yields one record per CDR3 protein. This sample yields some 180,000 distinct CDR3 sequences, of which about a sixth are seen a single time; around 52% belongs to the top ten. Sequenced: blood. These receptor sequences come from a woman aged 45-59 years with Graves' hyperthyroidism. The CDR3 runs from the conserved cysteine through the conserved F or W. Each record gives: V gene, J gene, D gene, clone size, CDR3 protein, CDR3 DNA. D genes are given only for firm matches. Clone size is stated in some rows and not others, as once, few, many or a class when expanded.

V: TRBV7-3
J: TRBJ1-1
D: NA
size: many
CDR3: CASSLDRGTEAFF
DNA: TGTGCCAGCAGCTTAGATAGGGGGACTGAAGCTTTCTTT

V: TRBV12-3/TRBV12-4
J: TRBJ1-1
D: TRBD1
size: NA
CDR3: CASSSMTGGDEAFF
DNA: TGTGCCAGCAGTTCTATGACAGGGGGCGACGAAGCTTTCTTT

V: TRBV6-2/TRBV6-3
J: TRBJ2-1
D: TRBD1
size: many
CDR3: CASSYRDRAIDEQFF
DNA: TGTGCCAGCAGTTACCGGGACAGGGCTATCGATGAGCAGTTCTTC

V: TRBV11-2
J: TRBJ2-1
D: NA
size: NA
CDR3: CASSSSPSGVEQFF
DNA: TGTGCCAGCAGCTCCAGTCCGTCGGGAGTTGAGCAGTTCTTC

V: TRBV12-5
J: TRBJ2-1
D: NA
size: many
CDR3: CASAPLLALGNEQFF
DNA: TGTGCTAGTGCACCGTTACTAGCCCTCGGCAATGAGCAGTTCTTC

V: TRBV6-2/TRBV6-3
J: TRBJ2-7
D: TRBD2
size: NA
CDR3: CASSLPSGRTISYEQYF
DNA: TGTGCCAGCAGCCTCCCTAGCGGGAGGACTATCTCCTACGAGCAGTACTTC

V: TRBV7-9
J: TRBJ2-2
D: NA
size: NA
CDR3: CASSSTGWIDTGELFF
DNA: TGTGCCAGCAGCTCAACAGGGTGGATTGACACCGGGGAGCTGTTTTTT

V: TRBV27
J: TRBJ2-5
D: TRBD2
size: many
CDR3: CASSLGGTSGQTQYF
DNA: TGTGCCAGCAGTCTTGGAGGGACTAGCGGACAGACCCAGTACTTC

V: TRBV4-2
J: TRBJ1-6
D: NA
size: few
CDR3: CASSHPERRGSNSPLHF
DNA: TGTGCCAGCAGCCACCCTGAGCGTAGGGGTAGTAATTCACCCCTCCACTTT

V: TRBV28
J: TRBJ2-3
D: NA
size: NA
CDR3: CASKPRPGRSTDTQYF
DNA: TGTGCCAGCAAACCTAGGCCGGGACGCAGCACAGATACGCAGTATTTT

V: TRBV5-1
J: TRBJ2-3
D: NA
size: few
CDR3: CASSLDYASTDTQYF
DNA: TGCGCCAGCAGCTTGGATTACGCTAGCACAGATACGCAGTATTTT

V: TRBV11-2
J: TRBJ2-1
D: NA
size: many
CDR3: CASSRDGQNEQFF
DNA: TGTGCCAGCAGCCGCGACGGACAGAATGAGCAGTTCTTC

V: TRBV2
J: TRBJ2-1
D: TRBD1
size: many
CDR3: CASSEMRQGARGQFF
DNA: TGTGCCAGCAGTGAGATGAGGCAGGGGGCGCGAGGGCAGTTCTTC

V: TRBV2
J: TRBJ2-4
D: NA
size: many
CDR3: CASSEKGIAKNIQYF
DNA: TGTGCCAGCAGTGAAAAGGGGATAGCCAAAAACATTCAGTACTTC

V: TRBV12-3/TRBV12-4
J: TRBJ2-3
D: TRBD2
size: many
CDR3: CASKRLAGGTDTQYF
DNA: TGTGCCAGCAAAAGACTAGCGGGAGGGACAGATACGCAGTATTTT

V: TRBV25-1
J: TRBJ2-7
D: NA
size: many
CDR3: CASSESNQLSSYEQYF
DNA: TGTGCCAGCAGTGAGTCTAACCAGTTAAGCTCCTACGAGCAGTACTTC